Shown below are 28 T cell receptor beta chains from a single sample sequenced in a study of somatic mutations in cytotoxic T cells in rheumatoid arthritis. Method: immunoSEQ multiplex PCR; TCRdb's copy keeps in-frame clones and lacks some. The top ten clones hold over 12% of a sample with about 12,000 clones, less than 90% of them seen once. The sequencing input was CD8+ T cells sorted from blood. The receptors originated from an older woman in good health.

The CDR3 is CASSQEAGFNEQFF. CDR3 sequence (DNA): TGTGCCAGCAGCCAAGAAGCGGGTTTCAATGAGCAGTTCTTC. This chain connects TRBV4-2 to TRBJ2-1; tentatively, D is TRBD2 (6 bases). Between the trimmed V and J ends, which lost 0 bases and 6 bases, there was a span of 9 bases. This CDR3 has 14 residues. Per germline, CDR1 LGHNA and CDR2 YNFKEQ.

The chain recombines TRBV7-6 with TRBJ1-1; 7 nucleotides match TRBD1. Trimming cost V 1 base and J 0 bases; bases outside gene matches: 8. The germline gives CDR1 SGHVS, CDR2 FNYEAQ. CDR3 length: 17 amino acids. The CDR3, as DNA: TGTGCCAGCAGCTTAGGGTCTAGGGACAGCATGAACACTGAAGCTTTCTTT. Translating it yields CASSLGSRDSMNTEAFF.

This clone was counted once. V is TRBV5-1 and J is TRBJ2-1, with 9 bases fitting TRBD1. Trimming at V came to 0 bases and at J to 7 bases, leaving 5 bases not matched to a gene. From germline, CDR1 is SGHRS and CDR2 YFSETQ. This CDR3 spans 15 amino acids. For the CDR3, the DNA is TGCGCCAGCAGCTTGGGGACAGGGGAGGTAAATGAGCAGTTCTTC. Encoded protein: CASSLGTGEVNEQFF.

The chain recombines TRBV7-9 with TRBJ1-2, with a possible D match to TRBD1 (5 bases). The V and J ends lost 1 base and 3 bases respectively, with 12 bases between them. The CDR3 has 15 amino acids. Germline V gene data show CDR1 as SEHNR and CDR2 as FQNEAQ (reference sequence). CDR3 nucleotides: TGTGCCAGCAGCTTAGTAGGTGGGGCCTACTATGGCTACACCTTC. Protein product: CASSLVGGAYYGYTF.

The table lists this clone with a few counts. This sequence joins TRBV7-8 and TRBJ2-7, with 8 bases that match TRBD2. The CDR3 extends over 14 amino acids. V was pared by 0 bases and J by 7 bases, with 5 bases of the junction left unmatched. In germline, CDR1 is SGHVS, CDR2 FQNEAQ. CDR3 sequence reads: CASSLASGGVEQYF. The CDR3 nucleotides are TGTGCCAGCAGCTTAGCTTCCGGGGGGGTTGAGCAGTACTTC.

The gene calls are TRBV28 and TRBJ2-5, with D unresolved. Per germline, CDR1 MDHEN and CDR2 SYDVKM. Trimming took 2 bases from V and 5 from J, leaving 9 bases between them. This CDR3 contains 13 residues. This CDR3 reads CASSLVASETQYF. Here the CDR3 DNA reads TGTGCCAGCAGTTTAGTAGCTTCGGAGACCCAGTACTTC.

The rearrangement links TRBV5-5 to TRBJ1-1; D is undetermined. V lost 0 bases and J lost 0, with 9 bases in between. Per the germline V gene, CDR1 is SGHKS and CDR2 is YYEKEE (reference sequence). This CDR3 has 15 residues. CDR3 residues: CASSLVLQMNTEAFF. CDR3 sequence (DNA): TGTGCCAGCAGCTTGGTCTTACAAATGAACACTGAAGCTTTCTTT. Together with reference TRBV5-5 and TRBJ1-1, the CDR3 gives the full variable domain: DAGVTQSPTHLIKTRGQQVTLRCSPISGHKSVSWYQQVLGQGPQFIFQYYEKEERGRGNFPDRFSARQFPNYSSELNVNALLLGDSALYLCASSLVLQMNTEAFFGQGTRLTVV.

The rearrangement uses TRBV2 and TRBJ1-6; no reliable D call. Germline V gives CDR1 SNHLY, CDR2 FYNNEI. Trimming took 3 bases from V and 8 from J, leaving 17 bases between them. The CDR3 runs 16 residues. Written as DNA, the CDR3 is TGTGCCAGCAGTGATGTCGAGGGAAGTTGGGATTCACCCCTCCACTTT. It translates to CASSDVEGSWDSPLHF.

The chain has TRBV6-1 and TRBJ2-3, with 7 bases aligning to TRBD1. Trimming removed 2 bases from V and 6 bases from J; junction bases left unmatched: 8. The V gene's germline CDR1 is MNHNS and CDR2 SASEGT. CDR3 length equals 15 residues. The CDR3 DNA reads as TGTGCCAGCAGTGAAATGACAGGGACAAGGGATACGCAGTATTTT. Translating gives CASSEMTGTRDTQYF.

This chain uses TRBV6-1 with TRBJ2-5; maybe TRBD2 (6 bases). The CDR3 is 11 amino acids. Germline values: CDR1 MNHNS, CDR2 SASEGT. Between the trimmed V and J ends, which lost 6 bases and 12 bases, there was a span of 14 bases. CDR3 sequence reads: CASRAGTPEYF. CDR3 DNA sequence: TGTGCCAGCAGAGCCGGGACTCCCGAGTACTTC.

The chain carries TRBV6-5 and TRBJ2-5; TRBD2 is a possible D gene (6 bases). The CDR3 covers 14 residues. Germline loops: CDR1 MNHEY, CDR2 SVGAGI. V lost 2 bases and J lost 5, with 12 bases in between. CDR3 loop: CASSYDGGHETQYF. In DNA form, the CDR3 reads TGTGCCAGCAGTTACGACGGAGGGCACGAGACCCAGTACTTC.

This clone was detected only a few times. The rearrangement joins TRBV5-1 to TRBJ1-6; D is undetermined. Looked up from germline, CDR1 is SGHRS and CDR2 is YFSETQ. The CDR3 contains 15 residues. The ends were cut back, 0 bases at V and 10 bases at J, with 14 bases in the middle. CDR3 sequence reads: CASSLDGDPYSPLHF. Here the CDR3 DNA reads TGCGCCAGCAGCTTGGACGGAGACCCCTACTCACCCCTCCACTTT.

The chain employs TRBV7-8 and TRBJ2-3; a possible D gene is TRBD2 (7 bases). The CDR3 runs 17 residues. The V and J ends lost 5 bases and 2 bases respectively, with 20 bases between them. The germline gives CDR1 SGHVS, CDR2 FQNEAQ. In DNA, the CDR3 is TGTGCCAGCAGCCGAACACCCGGGCGGGGGCCCACAGATACGCAGTATTTT. Residues: CASSRTPGRGPTDTQYF.

The V gene is TRBV5-1, the J gene TRBJ2-7, with a tentative D call TRBD2 (5 bases). The CDR3 covers 15 residues. The germline V gene encodes CDR1 SGHRS and CDR2 YFSETQ. Trimming took off 1 base at V and 3 bases at J, with 14 bases between the two ends. The CDR3 DNA reads TGCGCCAGCAGCTTGTCGGGCTTCGGAGGCTACGAGCAGTACTTC. Its translation: CASSLSGFGGYEQYF. Using reference TRBV5-1 and TRBJ2-7 for the parts outside the CDR3, the full variable domain is KAGVTQTPRYLIKTRGQQVTLSCSPISGHRSVSWYQQTPGQGLQFLFEYFSETQRNKGNFPGRFSGRQFSNSRSEMNVSTLELGDSALYLCASSLSGFGGYEQYFGPGTRLTVT.

This clone was seen a few times. The CDR3 bases are TGCGCCAGCAGCGTGGGATGGGGACAGGGTTACAATGAGCAGTTCTTC. Protein sequence: CASSVGWGQGYNEQFF. This rearrangement joins TRBV5-1 to TRBJ2-1; 9 nucleotides match TRBD1. The CDR3 has 16 amino acids. The junction had 9 bases not matched to a gene; V was cut back by 4 bases and J by 4 bases. Germline CDR1 and CDR2: SGHRS and YFSETQ.

The rearrangement joins TRBV7-9 to TRBJ2-3; D unresolved. V shed 3 bases and J shed 4 bases, with 5 bases lying between them. The germline gives CDR1 SEHNR, CDR2 FQNEAQ (reference sequence). The CDR3 has 12 amino acids. CDR3 residues: CASSLYADTQYF. The CDR3 DNA reads TGTGCCAGCAGCTTGTATGCAGATACGCAGTATTTT.

V and J are TRBV14 and TRBJ2-7, with 12 bases that match TRBD1. The germline CDR1 and CDR2 sequences are SGHDN and FVKESK. V dropped 4 bases and J dropped 7; count of bases not matched to a gene: 8. The CDR3 is made up of 15 amino acids. CDR3 in amino acids: CASSRAGTGGKEQYF. CDR3 sequence (DNA): TGTGCCAGCAGCCGAGCCGGGACAGGGGGCAAGGAGCAGTACTTC.

This chain links TRBV9 with TRBJ1-2; tentative D call: TRBD1 (5 bases). The CDR3 runs to 16 residues. Per the germline V gene, CDR1 is SGDLS and CDR2 is YYNGEE. V was pared by 0 bases and J by 7 bases, with 19 bases between. The CDR3: CASSVGEGRFLSGYTF. CDR3 nucleotides: TGTGCCAGCAGCGTAGGGGAGGGGCGCTTTCTATCTGGCTACACCTTC.

Only a few counts were recorded for this clone. DNA of the CDR3: TGCGCCAGCAGCCCGGACAGGGGCCCCTACGAGCAGTACGTC. This gives the protein CASSPDRGPYEQYV. The chain is built from TRBV5-1 and TRBJ2-7, with TRBD1 identical over 9 bases. The ends lost 4 bases at V and 2 bases at J; junction bases unmatched: 4. The germline V gene encodes CDR1 SGHRS and CDR2 YFSETQ. There are 14 residues in the CDR3.

This chain joins TRBV7-3 and TRBJ2-5; 14 bases map to TRBD2. With V trimmed by 4 bases and J by 5 bases, 3 bases remained unmatched. Germline-derived CDR1 and CDR2 are SGHTA and FQGTGA. The length of the CDR3 is 15 residues. CDR3 residues: CASSSGTSGGETQYF. The CDR3, as DNA: TGTGCCAGCAGCTCGGGGACTAGCGGGGGCGAGACCCAGTACTTC.

The chain has TRBV27 and TRBJ2-1; 7 bases map to TRBD2. The CDR3 length is 12 residues. Germline assignment: CDR1 MNHEY and CDR2 SMNVEV (reference sequence). For the CDR3, the DNA is TGTGAGAGCGGGGTGATTAACAATGAGCAGTTCTTC. As protein: CESGVINNEQFF.

The V and J genes are TRBV30 and TRBJ1-5; TRBD1 matches at 10 bases. V was clipped by 0 bases and J by 5 bases; unmatched bases: 1. CDR3 length equals 14 residues. In germline, CDR1 is GTSNPN, CDR2 SVGIG (reference sequence). CDR3 bases: TGTGCCTGGAGTGTAGGACAGGGGGATCAGCCCCAGCATTTT. As protein: CAWSVGQGDQPQHF.

The chain has TRBV7-9 and TRBJ2-1; 13 bases are a match to TRBD2. Trimming removed 6 bases from V and 4 bases from J; junction bases left unmatched: 12. CDR1 is SEHNR and CDR2 is FQNEAQ in the germline V gene (reference sequence). This CDR3 has 18 amino acids. CDR3 amino acids: CASSQLAGGPSQYNEQFF. The CDR3, as DNA: TGTGCCAGCAGTCAACTAGCGGGGGGGCCTAGTCAGTACAATGAGCAGTTCTTC.

The chain is built from TRBV9 and TRBJ1-2, with 8 positions matching TRBD1. The germline CDR1 and CDR2 sequences are SGDLS and YYNGEE. This CDR3 is built from 14 residues. V was clipped by 4 bases and J by 4 bases; unmatched bases: 6. CDR3 sequence reads: CASSPGQGGYGYTF. The DNA of the CDR3 is TGTGCCAGCAGCCCAGGACAGGGAGGCTATGGCTACACCTTC.

The V and J genes are TRBV9 and TRBJ2-1; TRBD2 matches 10 bases. Per germline, CDR1 SGDLS and CDR2 YYNGEE. V lost 3 bases and J lost 6; bases outside the gene matches: 15. The CDR3 runs to 18 residues. In nucleotides, the CDR3 is TGTGCCAGCAGCGAGGATCCTCTCGGAGCGGGGGGGGGCAATGAGCAGTTCTTC. Protein: CASSEDPLGAGGGNEQFF.

The rearrangement uses TRBV9 and TRBJ2-3; a possible D gene is TRBD2 (7 bases). CDR3 length equals 17 residues. Trimming shortened V by 4 bases and J by 1 base, and 19 bases separated the two germline ends. CDR1 is SGDLS, CDR2 YYNGEE, per germline. For the CDR3, the DNA is TGTGCCAGCAGCAGGTGGGGGGGCCAGGAGGGCACAGATACGCAGTATTTT. Its protein product is CASSRWGGQEGTDTQYF. The full variable domain, completed using reference TRBV9 and TRBJ2-3, is DSGVTQTPKHLITATGQRVTLRCSPRSGDLSVYWYQQSLDQGLQFLIQYYNGEERAKGNILERFSAQQFPDLHSELNLSSLELGDSALYFCASSRWGGQEGTDTQYFGPGTRLTVL.

The V gene is TRBV28, the J gene TRBJ2-5, with D possibly matching TRBD2 (5 bases). Germline V CDR1 and CDR2: MDHEN, SYDVKM. The V and J ends lost 5 bases and 10 bases respectively, with 14 bases between them. The CDR3 has 12 amino acids. CDR3 nucleotide sequence: TGTGCCAGCAGTCCTAGGACTGTCTTCCAGTACTTC. As protein: CASSPRTVFQYF.

The table lists this clone with a few counts. The V and J genes are TRBV5-8 and TRBJ2-5, with 8 bases fitting TRBD2. There are 16 residues in the CDR3. CDR1 is SGHTS, CDR2 YDEGEE, per germline. With V trimmed by 4 bases and J by 5 bases, 13 bases remained unmatched. The DNA of the CDR3 is TGTGCCAGCAGCCCCCCCAGCGGGAGCCGCAAGGAGACCCAGTACTTC. It is translated as CASSPPSGSRKETQYF. The whole variable domain, remainder taken from reference TRBV5-8 and TRBJ2-5, is EAGVTQSPTHLIKTRGQQATLRCSPISGHTSVYWYQQALGLGLQFLLWYDEGEERNRGNFPPRFSGRQFPNYSSELNVNALELEDSALYLCASSPPSGSRKETQYFGPGTRLLVL.